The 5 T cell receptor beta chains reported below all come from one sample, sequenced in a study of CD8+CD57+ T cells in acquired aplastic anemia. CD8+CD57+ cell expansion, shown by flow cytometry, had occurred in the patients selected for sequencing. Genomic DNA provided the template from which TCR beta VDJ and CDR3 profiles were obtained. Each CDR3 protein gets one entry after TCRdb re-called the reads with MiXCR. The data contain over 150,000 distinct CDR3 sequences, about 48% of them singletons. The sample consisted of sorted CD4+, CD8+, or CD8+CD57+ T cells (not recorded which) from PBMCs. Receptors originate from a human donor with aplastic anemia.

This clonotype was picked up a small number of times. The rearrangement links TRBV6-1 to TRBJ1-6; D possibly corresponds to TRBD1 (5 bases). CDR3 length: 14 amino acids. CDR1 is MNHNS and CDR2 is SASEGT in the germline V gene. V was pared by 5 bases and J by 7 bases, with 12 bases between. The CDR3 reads CASSPRQTNSPLHF. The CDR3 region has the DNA TGTGCCAGCAGTCCCAGACAGACCAATTCACCCCTCCACTTT.

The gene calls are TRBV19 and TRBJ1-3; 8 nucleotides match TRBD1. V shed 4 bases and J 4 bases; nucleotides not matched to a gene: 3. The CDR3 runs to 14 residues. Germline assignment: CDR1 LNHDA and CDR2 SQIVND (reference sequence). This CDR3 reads CASSTGGDGNTIYF. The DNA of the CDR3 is TGTGCCAGTAGTACAGGGGGCGACGGAAACACCATATATTTT.

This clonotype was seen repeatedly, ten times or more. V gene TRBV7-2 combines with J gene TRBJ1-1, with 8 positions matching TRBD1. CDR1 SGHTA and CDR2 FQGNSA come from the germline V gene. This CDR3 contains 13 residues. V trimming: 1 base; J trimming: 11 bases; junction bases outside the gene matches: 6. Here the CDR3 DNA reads TGTGCCAGCAGCTTAGATCGACAGGGGAATGCTTTCTTT. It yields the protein CASSLDRQGNAFF.

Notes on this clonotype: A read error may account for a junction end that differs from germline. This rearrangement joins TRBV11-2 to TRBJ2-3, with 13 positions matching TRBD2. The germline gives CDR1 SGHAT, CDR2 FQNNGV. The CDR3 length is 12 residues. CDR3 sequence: CASSPGTSGVSF. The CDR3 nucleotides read TGTGCCAGCAGCCCCGGGACTAGCGGGGTTTCGTTT.

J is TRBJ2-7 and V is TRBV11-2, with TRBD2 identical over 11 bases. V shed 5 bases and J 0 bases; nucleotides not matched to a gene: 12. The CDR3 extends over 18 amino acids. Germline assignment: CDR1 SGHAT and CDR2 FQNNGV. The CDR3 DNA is TGTGCCAGCAGCAACCCCTTGCTAGCGGGGGGCCACTCCTACGAGCAGTACTTC. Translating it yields CASSNPLLAGGHSYEQYF.